These 25 T cell receptor beta chains came from one sample sequenced in a study of human T cells and chemical hapten exposure. TCRdb recomputed calls from the RACE reads with MiXCR, one row per CDR3 protein. This table holds 150,000 to 200,000 distinct CDR3 sequences, approximately 14% found once. As for time point: patch test 1, 2 weeks after DPC sensitization. Specified treatment: therapeutic diphenylcyclopropenone sensitization with weekly scalp DPC. Sequenced material: whole blood, taken in connection with sensitization to the hapten diphenylcyclopropenone (DPC). Source of these receptors: a woman aged 25 to 39 with alopecia areata. Some clones in this sample may be carry-over from other donors' samples.

CDR3 residues: CASSQSQGIGTEAFF. DNA for the CDR3: TGTGCCAGCAGCCAAAGCCAGGGGATCGGCACTGAAGCTTTCTTT. The V and J genes are TRBV4-2 and TRBJ1-1, with a weak D call TRBD1 (6 bases). Germline-derived CDR1 and CDR2 are LGHNA and YNFKEQ. V was pared by 2 bases and J by 4 bases, with 14 bases between. This CDR3 comprises 15 residues.

This clonotype came up many times. The gene calls are TRBV6-6 and TRBJ1-1, with 7 bases that match TRBD1. Per the germline V gene, CDR1 is MNHNY and CDR2 is SVGAGI (reference sequence). The CDR3 is 15 residues long. Germline trimming cut 5 bases from V and 0 bases from J; bases unmatched to any gene: 6. The DNA for the CDR3 is TGTGCCAGCAGTAGAGGGACAGCTATGAACACTGAAGCTTTCTTT. This translates into CASSRGTAMNTEAFF.

This clonotype was seen ten or more times. The V and J genes are TRBV5-1 and TRBJ2-3; D is perhaps TRBD1 (5 bases). In germline, CDR1 is SGHRS, CDR2 YFSETQ. The V end was cut by 0 bases, the J end by 2 bases, with 13 bases between. CDR3 length equals 16 residues. This CDR3 reads CASSLGQLGSTDTQYF. CDR3 sequence (DNA): TGCGCCAGCAGCTTGGGACAGTTGGGTTCCACAGATACGCAGTATTTT.

V usage is TRBV30 and J usage is TRBJ2-3, with D perhaps matching TRBD2 (6 bases). This CDR3 region has 14 residues. V was trimmed by 3 bases and J by 6 bases, leaving 16 bases between them. The V gene's germline CDR1 is GTSNPN and CDR2 SVGIG (reference sequence). The CDR3 loop is CAWSPGGKRDTQYF. The CDR3 region has the DNA TGTGCCTGGAGCCCTGGGGGGAAGAGGGATACGCAGTATTTT.

The chain is built from TRBV20-1 and TRBJ1-4; the D is unclear. Germline lookup yields CDR1 DFQATT and CDR2 SNEGSKA (reference sequence). This CDR3 region has 13 residues. Trimming stripped 7 bases from V and 3 bases from J, with 12 bases between. CDR3 DNA sequence: TGCAGTGTTATGACGGGATCTAATGAAAAACTGTTTTTT. This gives the protein CSVMTGSNEKLFF.

This clonotype was detected many times. The chain employs TRBV24-1 and TRBJ1-1, with D possibly TRBD1 on 5 matching bases. Germline-derived CDR1 and CDR2 are KGHDR and SFDVKD. Trimming took off 5 bases at V and 4 bases at J, with 13 bases between the two ends. This CDR3 comprises 14 residues. DNA for the CDR3: TGTGCCACCAGTGTAGGCAGGGAGGGCACTGAAGCTTTCTTT. As protein: CATSVGREGTEAFF.

This clonotype has a handful of counts. The CDR3 is CASSPQGGRTEAFF. Here the CDR3 DNA reads TGTGCCAGCTCACCTCAGGGTGGAAGGACTGAAGCTTTCTTT. The rearrangement links TRBV18 to TRBJ1-1; weak D call: TRBD1 (5 bases). This CDR3 has 14 amino acids. Between the trimmed V and J ends, which lost 3 bases and 5 bases, there was a span of 13 bases. CDR1 KGHSH and CDR2 LQKENI come from the germline V gene.

This clonotype was seen more than once but under ten times. The rearrangement uses TRBV2 and TRBJ1-1; D remains unclear. Germline CDR1 and CDR2: SNHLY and FYNNEI. This CDR3 comprises 13 residues. The germline V and J ends were trimmed by 5 bases and 0 bases, with 7 bases remaining between them. The CDR3 DNA follows: TGTGCCAGCAGTCGAGATGTGAACACTGAAGCTTTCTTT. The encoded protein is CASSRDVNTEAFF.

The J gene is TRBJ2-1, the V gene TRBV9, with D possibly being TRBD2 (5 bases). The V gene lost 1 base and the J gene lost 4 bases, with 9 bases spanning the gap. The CDR3 totals 14 residues. Germline V gives CDR1 SGDLS, CDR2 YYNGEE. The CDR3 is CASSVPGLYNEQFF. As DNA, the CDR3 is TGTGCCAGCAGCGTACCAGGACTGTACAATGAGCAGTTCTTC.

This clonotype was seen only a few times. V usage is TRBV29-1 and J usage is TRBJ2-1; 13 nucleotides match TRBD2. CDR1 and CDR2 (germline): SQVTM, ANQGSEA. This CDR3 is built from 16 residues. The trim removed 7 bases at V and 7 bases at J, leaving 13 bases unmatched. In DNA form, the CDR3 reads TGCAGCGCCAGCCCTGGACTAGCGGGGGCAGGGAATGAGCAGTTCTTC. As protein: CSASPGLAGAGNEQFF.

The V gene is TRBV28, the J gene TRBJ1-6; tentatively, D is TRBD1 (5 bases). In germline, CDR1 is MDHEN, CDR2 SYDVKM. V was clipped by 1 base and J by 9 bases, with 10 bases between them. The CDR3 contains 14 residues. Here the CDR3 reads CASSLLGVASPLHF. The CDR3 nucleotides are TGTGCCAGCAGTTTATTGGGGGTTGCTTCACCCCTCCACTTT. Looking up the rest from reference TRBV28 and TRBJ1-6 gives the full variable domain: DVKVTQSSRYLVKRTGEKVFLECVQDMDHENMFWYRQDPGLGLRLIYFSYDVKMKEKGDIPEGYSVSREKKERFSLILESASTNQTSMYLCASSLLGVASPLHFGNGTRLTVT.

The rearrangement links TRBV4-1 to TRBJ2-1, with 10 positions matching TRBD1. Per the germline V gene, CDR1 is MGHRA and CDR2 is YSYEKL. CDR3 size: 17 residues. The J segment lost 1 base and the V segment lost 4 bases, leaving 7 bases of the junction unmatched. The CDR3 coding sequence is TGCGCCAGCAGCCTATTCCCGGGACAGGGGTCCTACAATGAGCAGTTCTTC. It yields the protein CASSLFPGQGSYNEQFF.

This clonotype has at least ten counts. V gene TRBV11-2 combines with J gene TRBJ2-2; D tentatively reads TRBD1 or TRBD2 (5 bases each). Germline CDR1 reads SGHAT; CDR2 reads FQNNGV. There are 15 residues in the CDR3. Trimming took off 5 bases at V and 6 bases at J, with 16 bases between the two ends. The CDR3, as DNA: TGTGCCAGCAGCCTAACTTCGGGACCAGCCGGGGAGCTGTTTTTT. Translating gives CASSLTSGPAGELFF.

This clonotype was counted at least ten times. J is TRBJ1-1 and V is TRBV9; no clear D. V shed 3 bases and J shed 5 bases, with 11 bases lying between them. Germline lookup yields CDR1 SGDLS and CDR2 YYNGEE. This CDR3 is 13 amino acids long. The DNA for the CDR3 is TGTGCCAGCAGCGCCGGGTCAGCGACTGAAGCTTTCTTT. Its protein product is CASSAGSATEAFF.

In its sample, this clonotype was seen a few times. This chain uses TRBV5-5 with TRBJ2-7; TRBD2 is a possible D gene (5 bases). Trimming left V 3 bases short and J 3 bases short, with 16 bases between. The germline gives CDR1 SGHKS, CDR2 YYEKEE (reference sequence). The CDR3 is 15 residues long. The CDR3 region has the DNA TGTGCCAGCAGCTCTTCCGGGCCTGGAGGCTACGAGCAGTACTTC. Encoded protein: CASSSSGPGGYEQYF. Using reference TRBV5-5 and TRBJ2-7 for the parts outside the CDR3, the full variable domain is DAGVTQSPTHLIKTRGQQVTLRCSPISGHKSVSWYQQVLGQGPQFIFQYYEKEERGRGNFPDRFSARQFPNYSSELNVNALLLGDSALYLCASSSSGPGGYEQYFGPGTRLTVT.

The sample holds a few counts of this clonotype. The V gene is TRBV30, the J gene TRBJ2-7; TRBD1 agrees at 10 bases. Germline assignment: CDR1 GTSNPN and CDR2 SVGIG (reference sequence). The CDR3 has 19 amino acids. J lost 1 base, V lost 0 bases, and 15 bases had no gene match. The CDR3 DNA reads as TGTGCCTGGAGTGTACCAGGTAGACGTCCGGGACAGGGGTCCTACGAGCAGTACTTC. Protein: CAWSVPGRRPGQGSYEQYF.

This clonotype showed up just a few times. V and J are TRBV29-1 and TRBJ2-1; perhaps TRBD1 as D (6 bases). Trimming pared 6 bases from V and 4 bases from J, leaving 10 bases between. Germline CDR1 is SQVTM and CDR2 is ANQGSEA. This CDR3 has 12 residues. The CDR3 sequence: CSVKTGYNEQFF. The CDR3 DNA reads as TGCAGCGTAAAGACAGGATACAATGAGCAGTTCTTC.

This clonotype was picked up a small number of times. The rearrangement joins TRBV10-3 to TRBJ2-5; D unclear. The CDR3 runs to 14 residues. Germline V gives CDR1 ENHRY, CDR2 SYGVKD. The germline V and J ends were trimmed by 3 bases and 1 base, with 9 bases remaining between them. In DNA, the CDR3 is TGTGCCATCAGTGACTCCAGAACCCAAGAGACCCAGTACTTC. Protein: CAISDSRTQETQYF.

The rearrangement links TRBV5-1 to TRBJ2-7; 7 bases map to TRBD2. The CDR3 spans 14 residues. Unmatched junction bases numbered 8, after V lost 4 bases and J lost 4 bases. The V gene's germline CDR1 is SGHRS and CDR2 YFSETQ. The CDR3 protein is CASSRTGLPYEQYF. CDR3 nucleotides: TGCGCCAGCAGCAGAACGGGACTACCATACGAGCAGTACTTC.

This clonotype has more than one count but fewer than ten. The V and J genes are TRBV6-5 and TRBJ1-4; D is ambiguous. Deletions cut 0 bases from V and 0 bases from J, with 11 bases between. CDR3 length: 17 residues. In germline, CDR1 is MNHEY, CDR2 SVGAGI. The chain's CDR3 is CASSYSVQASTNEKLFF. The CDR3 nucleotides read TGTGCCAGCAGTTACTCGGTCCAGGCCTCAACTAATGAAAAACTGTTTTTT.

The chain employs TRBV20-1 and TRBJ2-1, with D possibly being TRBD1 (6 bases). This CDR3 comprises 14 residues. The V end lost 0 bases, the J end lost 4 bases, and 10 bases lay between the germline ends. Germline assignment: CDR1 DFQATT and CDR2 SNEGSKA (reference sequence). The chain's CDR3 is CSARDGRGYNEQFF. The CDR3, as DNA: TGCAGTGCTAGAGATGGCAGGGGATACAATGAGCAGTTCTTC.

This clonotype was counted a few times. The chain links TRBV7-2 to TRBJ2-1; D may be TRBD2 (5 bases). The CDR3 runs 14 residues. CDR1 SGHTA and CDR2 FQGNSA come from the germline V gene. The V end was cut by 5 bases, the J end by 4 bases, with 12 bases between. CDR3 in amino acids: CASSISRGYNEQFF. In DNA form, the CDR3 reads TGTGCCAGCAGCATTTCACGGGGTTACAATGAGCAGTTCTTC.

The chain has TRBV27 and TRBJ2-7, with D possibly being TRBD1 (5 bases). This CDR3 region has 17 residues. V was cut by 4 bases and J by 7 bases, with 26 bases left in between. The germline V gene has CDR1 MNHEY and CDR2 SMNVEV (reference sequence). CDR3 bases: TGTGCCAGCAGTTCTCATGGGGCGTCGGGTCCCTCTCGAGAGCAGTACTTC. This translates into CASSSHGASGPSREQYF.

This clonotype was detected ten times or more. This chain joins TRBV4-3 and TRBJ2-2; 7 nucleotides agree with TRBD1. Germline V lookup: CDR1 LGHNA, CDR2 YSLEER. The V gene end was trimmed by 4 bases and the J gene end by 5 bases; junction bases not matched to a gene: 10. This CDR3 region has 16 residues. CDR3 nucleotide sequence: TGCGCCAGCAGCCTTCGCAAGGGGGCGAGTACCGGGGAGCTGTTTTTT. Amino acid sequence: CASSLRKGASTGELFF.

DNA of the CDR3: TGTGCCAGCAGTATAAGTTACAGGGCTGGGAGCACCTTC. Its translation is CASSISYRAGSTF. This chain links TRBV12-3 or TRBV12-4 with TRBJ1-2; possible D gene TRBD1, 6 bases. The V gene lost 5 bases and the J gene lost 13 bases, with 20 bases spanning the gap. CDR3 size: 13 residues.